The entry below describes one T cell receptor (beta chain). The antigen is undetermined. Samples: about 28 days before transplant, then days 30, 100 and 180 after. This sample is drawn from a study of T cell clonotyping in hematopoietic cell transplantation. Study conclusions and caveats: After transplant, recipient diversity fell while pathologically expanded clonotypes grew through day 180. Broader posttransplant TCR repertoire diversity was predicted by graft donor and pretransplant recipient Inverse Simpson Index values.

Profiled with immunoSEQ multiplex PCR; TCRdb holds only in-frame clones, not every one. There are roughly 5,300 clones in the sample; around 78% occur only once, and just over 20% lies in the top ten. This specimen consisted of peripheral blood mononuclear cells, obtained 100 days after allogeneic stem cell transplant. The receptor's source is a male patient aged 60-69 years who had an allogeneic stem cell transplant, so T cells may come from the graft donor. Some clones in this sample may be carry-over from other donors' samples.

The CDR3 loop reads CASSGSGQGGFHEQYF. The CDR3, as DNA: TGTGCCAGCAGCGGGAGCGGACAGGGCGGTTTCCACGAGCAGTACTTC. The chain is built from TRBV9 and TRBJ2-7, with 8 bases lining up with TRBD1. Germline assignment: CDR1 SGDLS and CDR2 YYNGEE. This CDR3 region has 16 residues. The junction had 13 bases not matched to a gene; V was cut back by 3 bases and J by 5 bases. The variable domain in full, with the rest retrieved from reference TRBV9 and TRBJ2-7, is DSGVTQTPKHLITATGQRVTLRCSPRSGDLSVYWYQQSLDQGLQFLIQYYNGEERAKGNILERFSAQQFPDLHSELNLSSLELGDSALYFCASSGSGQGGFHEQYFGPGTRLTVT.